The clone carrying this TCR beta chain turned up a few times. Its antigen is unidentified. This CDR3 is built from 15 residues. In germline, CDR1 is SGHVS, CDR2 FNYEAQ. Germline trimming cut 5 bases from V and 3 bases from J; bases unmatched to any gene: 5. This sample is part of a study of identifying expanded T cells in peripheral blood. Findings and limits, study-wide: Differentially abundant clones: roughly 1.3 between replicates, around 16 at 2 to 3 weeks, less than 20 at four. Clone count variance between two-week samples rose with total template count.

Healthy donors had no documented immune events, such as infections, while sampled. Clones were sequenced by immunoSEQ multiplex PCR, and TCRdb holds only the in-frame ones, with some missing. Among approximately 100,000 clones listed, approximately 90% were seen once. The rearrangement links TRBV7-6 to TRBJ2-1; TRBD2 matches 9 bases. What was sequenced was blood. This sequence originates from a person between 18 and 75 years old in good health. In DNA, the CDR3 is TGTGCCAGCAGCCGGGCGGGGGGGAACTACAATGAGCAGTTCTTC. This encodes CASSRAGGNYNEQFF.